This record looks at one TCR beta chain sequence and its context. Its target is not known. Sequenced by immunoSEQ multiplex PCR; TCRdb stores in-frame clones only, minus some. The sample has over 150,000 clones, 88% seen once. The sample comes from a study of T cell responses to AZD1222 COVID-19 vaccine. Study-level results: Donors were largely white British and mainly female; clonal diversity was possibly underestimated. Spike regions recognized by vaccine-associated CD4 TCRs spanned the protein, led by 160-218 and 743-854.

Both about-4-week and about-12-week second-dose recipients were combined. Sequences were derived from peripheral blood, sampled 28 days after the second AZD1222 dose. This receptor was identified in an adult who received the AZD1222 COVID-19 vaccine.

The DNA for the CDR3 is TGTGCCACCAAGGGCAGTTCCTACGAGCAGTACTTC. Translating gives CATKGSSYEQYF. J is TRBJ2-7 and V is TRBV6-5; D call uncertain. The CDR3 contains 12 residues. V lost 10 bases, J lost 1 base, and 11 bases lay in between. The germline gives CDR1 MNHEY, CDR2 SVGAGI.